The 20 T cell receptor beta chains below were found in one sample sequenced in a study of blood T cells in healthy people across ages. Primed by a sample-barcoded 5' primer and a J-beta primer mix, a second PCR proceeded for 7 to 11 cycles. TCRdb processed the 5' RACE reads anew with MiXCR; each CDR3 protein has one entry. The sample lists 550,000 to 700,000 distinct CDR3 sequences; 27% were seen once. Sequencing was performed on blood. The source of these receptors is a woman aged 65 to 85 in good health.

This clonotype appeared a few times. The CDR3 region is CASSSGQGIPYGYTF. DNA of the CDR3: TGTGCCAGCAGCTCGGGACAGGGTATCCCCTATGGCTACACCTTC. The chain recombines TRBV7-9 with TRBJ1-2; 9 positions agree with TRBD1. V was pared by 4 bases and J by 4 bases, with 7 bases of the junction left unmatched. CDR3 length: 15 amino acids. Per germline, CDR1 SEHNR and CDR2 FQNEAQ (reference sequence).

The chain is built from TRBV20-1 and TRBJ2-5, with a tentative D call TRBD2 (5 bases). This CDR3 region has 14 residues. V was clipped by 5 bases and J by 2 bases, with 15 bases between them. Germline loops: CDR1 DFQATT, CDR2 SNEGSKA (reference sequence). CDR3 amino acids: CSAGPSGSQETQYF. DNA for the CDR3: TGCAGTGCTGGCCCCTCGGGATCACAAGAGACCCAGTACTTC.

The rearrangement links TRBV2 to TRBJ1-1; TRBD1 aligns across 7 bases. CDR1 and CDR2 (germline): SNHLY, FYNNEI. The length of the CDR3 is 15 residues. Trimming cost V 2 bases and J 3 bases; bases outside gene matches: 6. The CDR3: CASSELGTADTEAFF. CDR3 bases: TGTGCCAGCAGTGAATTAGGGACAGCTGACACTGAAGCTTTCTTT. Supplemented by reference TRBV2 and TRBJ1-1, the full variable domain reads EPEVTQTPSHQVTQMGQEVILRCVPISNHLYFYWYRQILGQKVEFLVSFYNNEISEKSEIFDDQFSVERPDGSNFTLKIRSTKLEDSAMYFCASSELGTADTEAFFGQGTRLTVV.

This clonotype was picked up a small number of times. The CDR3 nucleotides read TGCAGTGCTAACAGGGGAATGAATGAAAAACTGTTTTTT. This sequence encodes CSANRGMNEKLFF. The chain couples TRBV20-1 to TRBJ1-4, with 7 bases lining up with TRBD1. The CDR3 has 13 amino acids. Per the germline V gene, CDR1 is DFQATT and CDR2 is SNEGSKA (reference sequence). V gave up 4 bases and J gave up 5 bases; unmatched junction bases: 4.

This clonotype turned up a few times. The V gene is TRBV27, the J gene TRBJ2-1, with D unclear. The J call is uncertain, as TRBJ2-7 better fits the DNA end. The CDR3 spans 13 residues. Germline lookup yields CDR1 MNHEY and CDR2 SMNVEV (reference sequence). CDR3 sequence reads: CASSLSTYYEQYF. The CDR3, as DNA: TGTGCCAGCAGTTTATCGACATACTACGAGCAGTACTTC.

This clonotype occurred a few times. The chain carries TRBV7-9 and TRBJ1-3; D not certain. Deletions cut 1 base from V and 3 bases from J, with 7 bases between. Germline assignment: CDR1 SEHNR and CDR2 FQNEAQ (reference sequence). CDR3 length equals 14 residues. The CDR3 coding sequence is TGTGCCAGCAGCTTAGAGGGTGATGGAAACACCATATATTTT. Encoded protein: CASSLEGDGNTIYF. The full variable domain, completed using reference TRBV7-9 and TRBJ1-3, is DTGVSQNPRHKITKRGQNVTFRCDPISEHNRLYWYRQTLGQGPEFLTYFQNEAQLEKSRLLSDRFSAERPKGSFSTLEIQRTEQGDSAMYLCASSLEGDGNTIYFGEGSWLTVV.

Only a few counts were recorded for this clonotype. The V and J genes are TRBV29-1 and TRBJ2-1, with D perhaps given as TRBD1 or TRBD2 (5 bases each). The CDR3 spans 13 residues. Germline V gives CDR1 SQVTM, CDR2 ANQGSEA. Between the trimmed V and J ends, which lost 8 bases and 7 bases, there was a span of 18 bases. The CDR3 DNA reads TGCAGCACCCGGAGTAGGTGGGGGAATGAGCAGTTCTTC. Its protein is CSTRSRWGNEQFF.

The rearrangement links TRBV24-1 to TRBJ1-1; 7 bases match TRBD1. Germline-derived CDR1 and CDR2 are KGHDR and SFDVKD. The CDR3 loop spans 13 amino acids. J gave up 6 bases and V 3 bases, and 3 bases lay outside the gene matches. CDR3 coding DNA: TGTGCCACCAGTGATATCGGGACAGCTGAAGCTTTCTTT. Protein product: CATSDIGTAEAFF.

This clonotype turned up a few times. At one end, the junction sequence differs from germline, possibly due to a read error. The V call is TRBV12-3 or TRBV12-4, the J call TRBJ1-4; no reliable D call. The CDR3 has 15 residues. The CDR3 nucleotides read TGTACCAGCAGTTTCAGGTCTGCAACTAATGAAAAACTGTTTTTT. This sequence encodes CTSSFRSATNEKLFF.

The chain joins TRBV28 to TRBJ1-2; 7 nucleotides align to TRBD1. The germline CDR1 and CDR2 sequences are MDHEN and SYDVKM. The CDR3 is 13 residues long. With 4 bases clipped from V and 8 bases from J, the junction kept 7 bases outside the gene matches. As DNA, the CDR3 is TGTGCCAGCAGTTGGAACAGGGGCTTCGGCTACACCTTC. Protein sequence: CASSWNRGFGYTF.

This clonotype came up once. CDR3 amino acids: CASSIGGLEGGETQYF. The CDR3 DNA sequence: TGCGCCAGCAGCATTGGGGGGCTAGAGGGAGGAGAGACCCAGTACTTC. The rearrangement links TRBV5-1 to TRBJ2-5; D tentatively reads TRBD1 or TRBD2 (6 bases each). The CDR3 is made up of 16 amino acids. V was trimmed by 4 bases and J by 4 bases, leaving 20 bases between them. The germline V gene has CDR1 SGHRS and CDR2 YFSETQ.

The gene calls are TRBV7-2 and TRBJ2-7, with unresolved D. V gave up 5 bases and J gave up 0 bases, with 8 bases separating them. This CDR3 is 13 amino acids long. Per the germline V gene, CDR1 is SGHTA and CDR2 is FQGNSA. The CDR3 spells CASSVTSSYEQYF. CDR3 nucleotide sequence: TGTGCCAGCAGCGTCACCTCCTCCTACGAGCAGTACTTC.

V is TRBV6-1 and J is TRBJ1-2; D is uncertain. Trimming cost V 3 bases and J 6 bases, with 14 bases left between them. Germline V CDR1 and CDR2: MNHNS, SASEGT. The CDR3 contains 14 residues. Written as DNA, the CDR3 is TGTGCCAGCAGTGAGGTTCTGGGAAGGGATGGCTACACCTTC. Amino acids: CASSEVLGRDGYTF.

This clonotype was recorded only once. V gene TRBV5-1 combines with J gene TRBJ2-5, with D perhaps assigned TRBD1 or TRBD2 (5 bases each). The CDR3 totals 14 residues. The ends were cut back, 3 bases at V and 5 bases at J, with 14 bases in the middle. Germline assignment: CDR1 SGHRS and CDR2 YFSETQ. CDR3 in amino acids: CASSSRGWRETQYF. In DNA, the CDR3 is TGCGCCAGCAGCTCTCGGGGCTGGAGGGAGACCCAGTACTTC.

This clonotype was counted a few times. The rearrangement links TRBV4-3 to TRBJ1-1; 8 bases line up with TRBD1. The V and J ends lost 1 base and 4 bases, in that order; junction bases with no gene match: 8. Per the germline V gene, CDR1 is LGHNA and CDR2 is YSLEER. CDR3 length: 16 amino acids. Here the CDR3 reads CASSQGAGGLSTEAFF. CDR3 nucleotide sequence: TGCGCCAGCAGCCAAGGGGCAGGGGGCCTGAGCACTGAAGCTTTCTTT.

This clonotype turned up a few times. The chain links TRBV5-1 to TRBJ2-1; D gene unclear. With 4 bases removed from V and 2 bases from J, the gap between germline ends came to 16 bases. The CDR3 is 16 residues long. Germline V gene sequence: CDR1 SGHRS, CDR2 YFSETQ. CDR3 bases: TGCGCCAGCAGCGGTTCGACCCCGAGAGCCTACAATGAGCAGTTCTTC. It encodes CASSGSTPRAYNEQFF.

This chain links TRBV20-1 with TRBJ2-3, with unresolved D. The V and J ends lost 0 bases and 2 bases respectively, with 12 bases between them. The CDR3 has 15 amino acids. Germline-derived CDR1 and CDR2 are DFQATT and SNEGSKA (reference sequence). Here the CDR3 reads CSARDGHSPTDTQYF. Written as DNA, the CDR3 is TGCAGTGCTAGAGATGGCCATTCACCCACAGATACGCAGTATTTT.

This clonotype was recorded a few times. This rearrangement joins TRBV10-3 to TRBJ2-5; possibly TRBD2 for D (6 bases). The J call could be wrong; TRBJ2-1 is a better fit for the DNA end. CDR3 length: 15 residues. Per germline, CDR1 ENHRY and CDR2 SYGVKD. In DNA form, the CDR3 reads TGTGCCATCAGCCGGTCACGAGGAGGGAACAATGAGCAGTTCTTC. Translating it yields CAISRSRGGNNEQFF.

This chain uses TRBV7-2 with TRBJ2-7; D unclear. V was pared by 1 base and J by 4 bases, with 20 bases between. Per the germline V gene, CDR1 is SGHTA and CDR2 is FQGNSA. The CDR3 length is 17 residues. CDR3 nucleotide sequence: TGTGCCAGCAGCTTAGTCGGAGCGTCGGACGGCTGGTACGAGCAGTACTTC. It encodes CASSLVGASDGWYEQYF.

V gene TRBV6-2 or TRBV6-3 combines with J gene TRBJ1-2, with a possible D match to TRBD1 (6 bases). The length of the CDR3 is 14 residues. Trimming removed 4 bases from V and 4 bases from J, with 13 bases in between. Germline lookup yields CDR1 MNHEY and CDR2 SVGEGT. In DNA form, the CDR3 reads TGTGCCAGCAGTTCCGCGGACAGCCTCTATGGCTACACCTTC. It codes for CASSSADSLYGYTF.